Listed below are T cell receptor beta chains from one sample, sequenced in a study of metastatic and nonmetastatic thyroid tumors. MiXCR re-clonotyped the PCR reads for TCRdb. The table lists roughly 4,900 clones, 28% of them singletons. The sequenced material came from adjacent normal tissue. The receptors shown here come from a female donor with papillary thyroid cancer or a benign thyroid nodule (not recorded which). Some clones in this sample may be carry-over from other donors' samples. CDR3s include the opening cysteine and the closing phenylalanine or tryptophan. D genes are given only for firm matches. Not every row has a clone size; where given, it reads once, few, many or a size class.

v_gene	abundance	j_gene	len	d_gene	CDR3aa	CDR3nt
TRBV19	many	TRBJ1-2	15	TRBD1	CASSTIRTGADGYTF	TGTGCCAGTAGTACTATCCGGACAGGGGCTGATGGCTACACCTTC
TRBV6-2/TRBV6-3	few	TRBJ2-7	16	TRBD1	CASSYAVRTGGYEQYF	TGTGCCAGCAGTTACGCGGTCCGGACAGGGGGCTACGAGCAGTACTTC
TRBV20-1	NA	TRBJ1-6	18	NA	CSAPDPRPQSSYNSPLHF	TGCAGTGCACCAGACCCCCGGCCTCAGAGCTCCTATAATTCACCCCTCCACTTT
TRBV12-3/TRBV12-4	medium-sized	TRBJ2-3	14	TRBD2	CASSNLAGVDTQYF	TGTGCCAGCAGCAATCTAGCGGGAGTGGATACGCAGTATTTT
TRBV10-3	NA	TRBJ2-5	12	NA	CALSETGEPQYF	TGTGCCCTCAGTGAGACAGGAGAGCCCCAGTACTTC
TRBV6-1	medium-sized	TRBJ2-5	15	TRBD2	CARSPSRELRETQYF	TGTGCCAGATCCCCTTCGCGGGAGTTACGAGAGACCCAGTACTTC
TRBV6-1	NA	TRBJ1-2	14	TRBD1	CASSKTGRNYGYTF	TGTGCCAGCAGTAAGACAGGGCGGAACTATGGCTACACCTTC
TRBV15	NA	TRBJ1-5	16	NA	CATSRELARAREPQHF	TGTGCCACCAGCAGAGAGCTCGCCAGGGCGAGGGAGCCCCAGCATTTT
TRBV12-3/TRBV12-4	NA	TRBJ1-5	14	TRBD1	CASSLDRGNQPQHF	TGTGCCAGCAGCCTGGACAGGGGCAATCAGCCCCAGCATTTT
TRBV7-9	NA	TRBJ1-6	15	NA	CASGGLCSYNSPLHF	TGTGCCAGCGGGGGGTTATGCTCCTATAATTCACCCCTCCACTTT
TRBV12-3/TRBV12-4	NA	TRBJ1-2	12	NA	CASSSSADGYTF	TGTGCCAGCAGTTCCTCTGCTGATGGCTACACCTTC
TRBV4-2	medium-sized	TRBJ2-7	14	NA	CASSQELDSYEQYF	TGTGCCAGCAGCCAAGAACTCGACAGCTACGAGCAGTACTTC
TRBV14	NA	TRBJ2-2	19	NA	CASSQDHLSGRGYTGELFF	TGTGCCAGCAGCCAAGATCATCTTTCGGGCAGGGGCTACACCGGGGAGCTGTTTTTT
TRBV7-9	medium-sized	TRBJ1-6	15	TRBD1	CASGGQSSYNSPLHF	TGTGCCAGCGGGGGACAGAGCTCCTATAATTCACCCCTCCACTTT
TRBV28	NA	TRBJ1-2	11	NA	CASSLYSGYTF	TGTGCCAGCAGTTTATACTCTGGCTACACCTTC
TRBV12-3/TRBV12-4	NA	TRBJ2-1	13	NA	CASSLGYYNEQFF	TGTGCCAGCAGTTTAGGTTACTACAATGAGCAGTTCTTC
TRBV6-1	NA	TRBJ1-5	12	NA	CAGSGTGGPEHF	TGTGCCGGCAGTGGAACGGGGGGACCCGAGCATTTT
TRBV6-5	large	TRBJ2-7	13	NA	CASSYVGSYEQYF	TGTGCCAGCAGTTACGTGGGGTCCTACGAGCAGTACTTC
TRBV6-1	few	TRBJ2-7	13	NA	CASSEVWGYEQYF	TGTGCCAGCAGTGAAGTGTGGGGTTACGAGCAGTACTTC
TRBV27	NA	TRBJ2-2	14	NA	CASNRDPNTGELFF	TGTGCCAGCAACCGGGACCCAAACACCGGGGAGCTGTTTTTT
TRBV7-2	few	TRBJ2-7	12	NA	CASSFQGYEQYF	TGTGCCAGCAGCTTTCAGGGCTACGAGCAGTACTTC
TRBV6-1	large	TRBJ2-1	14	NA	CASSEIVYVHEQFF	TGTGCCAGCAGTGAAATAGTATACGTCCATGAGCAGTTCTTC
TRBV3-1	NA	TRBJ2-3	15	NA	CASSQRGAVTDTQYF	TGTGCCAGCAGCCAAAGGGGGGCCGTCACAGATACGCAGTATTTT
TRBV7-8	medium-sized	TRBJ2-1	12	NA	CASSFAINEQFF	TGTGCCAGCAGCTTCGCGATCAATGAGCAGTTCTTC
TRBV20-1	medium-sized	TRBJ2-5	12	NA	CSSGQNQETQYF	TGCAGTAGTGGGCAGAACCAAGAGACCCAGTACTTC
TRBV6-1	large	TRBJ1-3	13	NA	CASRPSSGNTIYF	TGTGCCAGCAGACCGAGCTCTGGAAACACCATATATTTT
TRBV6-1	large	TRBJ2-7	14	TRBD1	CASSETDRVHEQYF	TGTGCCAGCAGTGAGACGGACAGGGTCCACGAGCAGTACTTC
TRBV27	NA	TRBJ1-2	14	TRBD1	CASSLRTGFDGYTF	TGTGCCAGCAGTCTCAGGACAGGTTTCGATGGCTACACCTTC
TRBV4-1	medium-sized	TRBJ2-7	15	NA	CASSQDILRSYEQYF	TGCGCCAGCAGCCAAGATATATTGCGCTCCTACGAGCAGTACTTC
TRBV6-1	few	TRBJ2-7	16	TRBD2	CASSKGGTSGSHEQYF	TGTGCCAGCAGTAAAGGAGGGACTAGCGGGAGCCACGAGCAGTACTTC
TRBV20-1	NA	TRBJ2-3	15	TRBD2	CSAIPSGRAEDTQYF	TGCAGTGCTATCCCTAGCGGGAGGGCGGAAGATACGCAGTATTTT
TRBV27	few	TRBJ2-7	12	NA	CASRDASYEQYF	TGTGCCAGCAGGGACGCCTCCTACGAGCAGTACTTC
TRBV5-1	NA	TRBJ2-7	13	NA	CASSWGLNYEQYF	TGCGCCAGCAGCTGGGGACTGAACTACGAGCAGTACTTC
TRBV6-2/TRBV6-3	few	TRBJ1-4	15	NA	CAISYTDGVYEKLFF	TGTGCCATCAGTTACACCGACGGGGTCTATGAAAAACTTTTTTTT